The next 14 T cell receptor beta chains were all read from a single sample in a study of blood T cells in healthy people across ages. Sample-barcoded 5' priming and a J-beta primer mix drove a second PCR of about 6 to 12 cycles. Each CDR3 protein is one row after TCRdb ran MiXCR on the 5' RACE reads. Of 1.5 million to 2 million distinct CDR3 sequences in the sample, under 30% were seen once. Sample: blood. The origin of the receptors is a woman younger than 45 in good health.

This clonotype was picked up one time. This chain connects TRBV4-1 to TRBJ2-4; TRBD2 matches 8 bases. With the DNA end fitting TRBJ2-7 better, the J assignment may be wrong. CDR3 length: 14 residues. CDR1 is MGHRA and CDR2 is YSYEKL in the germline V gene. The chain's CDR3 is CASSLRAGEYEQYF. CDR3 nucleotide sequence: TGCGCCAGCAGCCTTAGAGCGGGAGAATACGAGCAGTACTTC.

V and J are TRBV5-1 and TRBJ2-3; unclear D gene. Germline V gene data show CDR1 as SGHRS and CDR2 as YFSETQ. There are 13 residues in the CDR3. The V and J ends lost 3 bases and 11 bases respectively, with 16 bases between them. DNA for the CDR3: TGCGCCAGCAGCTACGGAAACGATCGTAGGCAGTATTTT. Protein: CASSYGNDRRQYF.

This clonotype has at least ten counts. This sequence joins TRBV6-6 and TRBJ2-3; D is possibly TRBD2 (6 bases). CDR3 length: 17 amino acids. V was clipped by 6 bases and J by 0 bases, with 19 bases between them. Germline V CDR1 and CDR2: MNHNY, SVGAGI (reference sequence). DNA of the CDR3: TGTGCCAGCAGCCCGCAATCACGCGGGATCAGCACAGATACGCAGTATTTT. It codes for CASSPQSRGISTDTQYF.

This clonotype is a singleton in its sample. Sequence at one end of the junction differs from germline and may be a read error. The V call is TRBV29-1, the J call TRBJ2-3; possibly TRBD1 or TRBD2 for D (5 bases each). Looked up from germline, CDR1 is SQVTM and CDR2 is ANQGSEA. The CDR3 totals 14 residues. The DNA for the CDR3 is TGCAGCTTCCTTGGGACCTCGAACACAGATACGCAGTGTTTT. This gives the protein CSFLGTSNTDTQCF.

The chain links TRBV29-1 to TRBJ2-5; 7 bases are shared with TRBD2. This CDR3 comprises 15 residues. Unmatched junction bases numbered 14, after V lost 5 bases and J lost 5 bases. Germline V CDR1 and CDR2: SQVTM, ANQGSEA. DNA for the CDR3: TGCAGCGTTAGCCGGGGAGCGGGGTGGACGGAGACCCAGTACTTC. It codes for CSVSRGAGWTETQYF.

This clonotype has ten or more counts. The genes are TRBV29-1 and TRBJ2-7, with a weak D call TRBD1 (6 bases). This CDR3 contains 12 residues. The V gene's germline CDR1 is SQVTM and CDR2 ANQGSEA. Trimming took off 7 bases at V and 2 bases at J, with 12 bases between the two ends. CDR3 loop: CSAERDTYEQYF. The CDR3 DNA reads TGCAGCGCCGAACGGGACACCTACGAGCAGTACTTC.

The chain links TRBV9 to TRBJ2-1, with 9 bases aligning to TRBD2. Germline CDR1 and CDR2: SGDLS and YYNGEE. J lost 7 bases, V lost 0 bases, and 8 bases had no gene match. This CDR3 is built from 16 residues. Written as DNA, the CDR3 is TGTGCCAGCAGCGTAGTCTTAGCGGGAGAAACAAATGAGCAGTTCTTC. It yields the protein CASSVVLAGETNEQFF.

In this sample, this clonotype turned up many times. The chain carries TRBV18 and TRBJ2-5; D may be TRBD2 (5 bases). This CDR3 has 13 residues. The germline gives CDR1 KGHSH, CDR2 LQKENI. Trimming took 4 bases from V and 5 from J, leaving 11 bases between them. The chain's CDR3 is CASSRPSGETQYF. The CDR3 DNA is TGTGCCAGCTCACGTCCCTCGGGGGAGACCCAGTACTTC.

The rearrangement uses TRBV6-2 or TRBV6-3 and TRBJ1-2; D remains ambiguous. V was trimmed by 0 bases and J by 4 bases, leaving 9 bases between them. Germline V gene sequence: CDR1 MNHEY, CDR2 SVGEGT. The CDR3 is 14 residues long. CDR3 in amino acids: CASSYSMQVYGYTF. The CDR3 nucleotides are TGTGCCAGCAGTTACTCGATGCAGGTCTATGGCTACACCTTC.

The chain has TRBV25-1 and TRBJ1-2, with a weak D call TRBD1 (6 bases). Looked up from germline, CDR1 is MGHDK and CDR2 is SYGVNS. There are 13 residues in the CDR3. Trimming shortened V by 4 bases and J by 4 bases, and 10 bases separated the two germline ends. The CDR3 region is CASSGGGGYGYTF. DNA for the CDR3: TGTGCCAGCAGTGGTGGGGGCGGCTATGGCTACACCTTC.

In this sample, this clonotype turned up once. The junction shows a germline mismatch at one end, possibly a read error. The gene calls are TRBV5-5 and TRBJ2-5; no clear D gene. The CDR3 extends over 15 amino acids. CDR1 and CDR2 (germline): SGHKS, YYEKEE (reference sequence). CDR3 in amino acids: CASRSSGTSGETQYF. Written as DNA, the CDR3 is TGCGCCAGCAGGTCATCAGGCACCTCCGGGGAGACCCAGTACTTC.

The chain uses TRBV24-1 and TRBJ2-5; TRBD2 is a possible D gene (6 bases). The ends were cut back, 4 bases at V and 2 bases at J, with 10 bases in the middle. The CDR3 consists of 14 residues. Germline lookup yields CDR1 KGHDR and CDR2 SFDVKD. Here the CDR3 reads CATSEIGTQETQYF. DNA of the CDR3: TGTGCCACCAGTGAGATTGGGACTCAAGAGACCCAGTACTTC.

This rearrangement joins TRBV6-2 or TRBV6-3 to TRBJ2-7, with 8 nucleotides matching TRBD1. Unmatched junction bases numbered 13, after V lost 6 bases and J lost 0 bases. The CDR3 loop spans 17 amino acids. The germline V gene has CDR1 MNHEY and CDR2 SVGEGT. CDR3 loop: CASRPGQRTGISYEQYF. The CDR3 DNA reads TGTGCCAGCAGACCCGGACAGAGGACAGGGATCTCCTACGAGCAGTACTTC.

The rearrangement uses TRBV20-1 and TRBJ2-3; TRBD1 or TRBD2 may be the D gene (6 bases each). This CDR3 comprises 14 residues. V dropped 3 bases and J dropped 4 bases, with 14 bases sitting between them. From germline, CDR1 is DFQATT and CDR2 SNEGSKA (reference sequence). CDR3 loop: CSASGGAPPDTQYF. CDR3 sequence (DNA): TGCAGTGCTAGCGGGGGCGCTCCCCCAGATACGCAGTATTTT.